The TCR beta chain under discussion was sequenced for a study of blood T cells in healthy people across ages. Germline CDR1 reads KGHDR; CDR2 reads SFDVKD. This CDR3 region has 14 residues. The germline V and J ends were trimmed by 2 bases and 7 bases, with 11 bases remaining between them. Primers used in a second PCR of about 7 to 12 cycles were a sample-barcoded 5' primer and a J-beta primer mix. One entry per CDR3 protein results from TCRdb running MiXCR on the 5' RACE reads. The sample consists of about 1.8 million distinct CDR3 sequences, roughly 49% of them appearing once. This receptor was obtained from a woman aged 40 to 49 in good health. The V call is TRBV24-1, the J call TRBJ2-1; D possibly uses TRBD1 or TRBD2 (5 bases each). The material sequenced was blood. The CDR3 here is CATSDSGTVNEQFF. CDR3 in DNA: TGTGCCACCAGTGATTCGGGGACGGTAAATGAGCAGTTCTTC.